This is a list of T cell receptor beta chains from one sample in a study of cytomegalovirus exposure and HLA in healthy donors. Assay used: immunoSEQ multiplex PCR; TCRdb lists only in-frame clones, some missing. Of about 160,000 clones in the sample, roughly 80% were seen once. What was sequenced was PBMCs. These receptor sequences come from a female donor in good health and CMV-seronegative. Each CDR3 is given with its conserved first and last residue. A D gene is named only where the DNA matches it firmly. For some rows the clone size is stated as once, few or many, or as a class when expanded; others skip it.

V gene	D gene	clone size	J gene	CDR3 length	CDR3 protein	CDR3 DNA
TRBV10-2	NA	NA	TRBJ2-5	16	CASSEPDRGRQETQYF	TGCGCCAGCAGTGAGCCGGACAGAGGTCGTCAAGAGACCCAGTACTTC
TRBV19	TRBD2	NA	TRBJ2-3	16	CASSVGTSGFTDTQYF	TGTGCCAGTAGTGTGGGGACTAGCGGGTTCACAGATACGCAGTATTTT
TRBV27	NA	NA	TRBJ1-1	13	CASSLGGPSEAFF	TGTGCCAGCAGTTTGGGCGGGCCTTCTGAAGCTTTCTTT
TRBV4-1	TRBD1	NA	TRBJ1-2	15	CASRPGQGANYGYTF	TGCGCCAGCAGGCCCGGACAGGGTGCCAACTATGGCTACACCTTC
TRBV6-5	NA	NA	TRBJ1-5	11	CASRSNGPQHF	TGTGCCAGCCGGTCGAACGGGCCCCAGCATTTT
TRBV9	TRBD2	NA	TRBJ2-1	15	CASSALAGEYNEQFF	TGTGCCAGCAGCGCACTAGCGGGAGAATACAATGAGCAGTTCTTC
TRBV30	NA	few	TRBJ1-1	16	CAWRLYETRGSTEAFF	TGTGCCTGGAGACTATATGAAACCCGCGGGAGCACTGAAGCTTTCTTT
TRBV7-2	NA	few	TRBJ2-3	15	CASSLALRGTDTQYF	TGTGCCAGCAGCTTAGCACTCCGGGGCACAGATACGCAGTATTTT
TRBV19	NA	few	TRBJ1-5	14	CASYTSGGNQPQHF	TGTGCCAGTTACACTAGTGGTGGGAATCAGCCCCAGCATTTT
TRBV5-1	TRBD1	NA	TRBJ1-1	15	CASSYRDRVDTEAFF	TGCGCCAGCAGCTACCGGGACAGGGTTGACACTGAAGCTTTCTTT
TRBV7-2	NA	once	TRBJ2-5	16	CASSPGGGSGWETQYF	TGTGCCAGCAGCCCCGGCGGGGGCAGCGGATGGGAGACCCAGTACTTC
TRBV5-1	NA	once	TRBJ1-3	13	CASSSGFGNTIYF	TGCGCCAGCAGCTCAGGGTTTGGAAACACCATATATTTT
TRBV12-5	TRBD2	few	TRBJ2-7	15	CASGLVWSGSYEQYF	TGTGCTAGTGGTTTGGTATGGAGCGGGAGCTACGAGCAGTACTTC
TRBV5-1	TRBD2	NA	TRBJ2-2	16	CASSIGTGEGTGELFF	TGCGCCAGCAGCATTGGAACGGGGGAGGGAACCGGGGAGCTGTTTTTT
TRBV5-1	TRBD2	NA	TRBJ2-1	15	CASSFGGAAYNEQFF	TGCGCCAGCAGCTTCGGGGGGGCAGCCTACAATGAGCAGTTCTTC
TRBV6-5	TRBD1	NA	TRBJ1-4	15	CASGSQDRAHEKLFF	TGTGCCAGCGGTTCCCAAGACAGGGCTCATGAAAAACTGTTTTTT
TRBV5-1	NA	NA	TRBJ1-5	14	CASSLGTSNQPQHF	TGCGCCAGCAGCTTGGGTACTTCTAATCAGCCCCAGCATTTT
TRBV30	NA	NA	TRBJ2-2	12	CAQGQNTGELFF	TGTGCCCAGGGCCAGAACACCGGGGAGCTGTTTTTT
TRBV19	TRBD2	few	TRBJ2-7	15	CASSPTSGRRDEQYF	TGTGCCAGTAGCCCGACTAGCGGGAGACGCGACGAGCAGTACTTC
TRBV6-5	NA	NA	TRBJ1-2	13	CASSPTGNYGYTF	TGTGCCAGCAGTCCAACAGGGAACTATGGCTACACCTTC
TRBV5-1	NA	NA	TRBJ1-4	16	CASSSTGRASNEKLFF	TGCGCCAGCAGCTCAACAGGAAGGGCATCTAATGAAAAACTGTTTTTT
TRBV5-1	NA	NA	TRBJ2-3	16	CASSFTPGGMSDTQYF	TGCGCCAGCAGCTTTACCCCAGGGGGGATGTCAGATACGCAGTATTTT
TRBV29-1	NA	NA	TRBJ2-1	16	CSVEDLVAVSYNEQFF	TGCAGCGTTGAAGATCTGGTGGCGGTCTCCTACAATGAGCAGTTCTTC
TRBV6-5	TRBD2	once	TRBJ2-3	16	CASSYAGGGRTDTQYF	TGTGCCAGCAGTTACGCCGGGGGGGGCCGGACAGATACGCAGTATTTT
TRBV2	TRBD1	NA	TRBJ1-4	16	CASSSGTGTTNEKLFF	TGTGCCAGCAGTTCCGGGACAGGGACAACTAATGAAAAACTGTTTTTT
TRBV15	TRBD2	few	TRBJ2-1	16	CATSREGAGRYNEQFF	TGTGCCACCAGCAGAGAGGGAGCGGGACGGTACAATGAGCAGTTCTTC
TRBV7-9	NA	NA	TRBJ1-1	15	CASSFRGGMNTEAFF	TGTGCCAGCAGCTTTCGCGGGGGAATGAACACTGAAGCTTTCTTT
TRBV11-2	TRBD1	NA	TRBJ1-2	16	CASRPGRFGTDYGYTF	TGTGCCAGCAGGCCTGGCCGCTTCGGGACAGATTATGGCTACACCTTC
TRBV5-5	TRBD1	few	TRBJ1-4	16	CASSSPPGTGPEKLFF	TGTGCCAGCAGCTCTCCGCCCGGGACAGGGCCTGAAAAACTGTTTTTT
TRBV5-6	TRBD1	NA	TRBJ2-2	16	CASTLLRQGETGELFF	TGTGCCAGCACCCTGCTACGACAGGGGGAGACCGGGGAGCTGTTTTTT
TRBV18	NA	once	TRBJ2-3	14	CASSDKPSTDTQYF	TGTGCCAGCTCAGACAAGCCTAGCACAGATACGCAGTATTTT
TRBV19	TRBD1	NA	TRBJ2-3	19	CASSRTPRTGGKSTDTQYF	TGTGCCAGTAGTCGTACTCCACGGACAGGGGGCAAAAGCACAGATACGCAGTATTTT
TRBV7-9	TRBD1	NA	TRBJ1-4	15	CASSTPTGFNEKLFF	TGTGCCAGCAGCACACCGACAGGGTTTAATGAAAAACTGTTTTTT
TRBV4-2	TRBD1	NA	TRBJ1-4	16	CASSSNRGSGWEKLFF	TGTGCCAGCAGCTCCAACAGGGGGTCGGGCTGGGAAAAACTGTTTTTT
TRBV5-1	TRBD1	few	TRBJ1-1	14	CASSGGGESTEAFF	TGCGCCAGCAGCGGAGGGGGCGAGAGCACTGAAGCTTTCTTT
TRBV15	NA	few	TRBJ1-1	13	CATKVRINTEAFF	TGTGCCACCAAGGTGAGGATCAACACTGAAGCTTTCTTT
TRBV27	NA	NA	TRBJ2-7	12	CASRTGAYEQYF	TGTGCCAGCCGAACCGGGGCCTACGAGCAGTACTTC
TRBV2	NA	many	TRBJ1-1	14	CASYPNRLNTEAFF	TGTGCCAGCTACCCAAACAGGTTGAACACTGAAGCTTTCTTT
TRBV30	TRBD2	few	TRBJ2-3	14	CAWSAGRATDTQYF	TGTGCCTGGAGTGCAGGGAGGGCCACAGATACGCAGTATTTT
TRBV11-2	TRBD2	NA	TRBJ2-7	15	CASSLERGTSGEQYF	TGTGCCAGCAGCTTAGAGAGGGGGACTAGCGGCGAGCAGTACTTC
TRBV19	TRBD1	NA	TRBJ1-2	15	CASTITGAADYGYTF	TGTGCCAGTACCATCACAGGGGCAGCTGACTATGGCTACACCTTC
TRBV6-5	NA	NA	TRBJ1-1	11	CASSQGAEAFF	TGTGCCAGCAGCCAGGGCGCTGAAGCTTTCTTT
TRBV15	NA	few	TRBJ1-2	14	CATSGTGYESGYTF	TGTGCCACCAGCGGAACAGGTTACGAGAGTGGCTACACCTTC
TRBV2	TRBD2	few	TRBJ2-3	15	CASSELTSGGDTQYF	TGTGCCAGCAGTGAACTGACTAGCGGGGGGGATACGCAGTATTTT
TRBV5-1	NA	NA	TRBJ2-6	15	CASSLGSAGANVLTF	TGCGCCAGCAGCTTGGGGTCGGCTGGGGCCAACGTCCTGACTTTC
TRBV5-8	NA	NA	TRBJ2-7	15	CASSLDSGFSYEQYF	TGTGCCAGCAGCTTAGACTCGGGGTTTTCCTACGAGCAGTACTTC
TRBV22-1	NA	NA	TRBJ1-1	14	CPGSVPRKFSEAFF	TGTCCTGGGAGCGTCCCCAGGAAATTCTCTGAAGCTTTCTTT
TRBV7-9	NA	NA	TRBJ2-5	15	CASTPWGDSQETQYF	TGTGCCAGCACCCCTTGGGGGGACAGCCAAGAGACCCAGTACTTC
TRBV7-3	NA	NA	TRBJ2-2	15	CASGGSTKNTGELFF	TGTGCCAGCGGGGGGTCAACTAAAAACACCGGGGAGCTGTTTTTT